This T cell receptor (beta chain) was obtained from a study of blood T cells in healthy people across ages. General study results and limits: Roughly linearly, TCR beta diversity per million T cells fell as age increased.

Each sample used at least 6 million PBMCs. A second about 7 to 11 cycle PCR used barcoded and J-beta primers. Each of the cDNA molecules was tagged by a template-switch adaptor with 12 random nucleotides. Every sample produced at least 3 million CDR3-containing paired-end reads. TCRdb re-called the 5' RACE reads through MiXCR, storing one row per CDR3 protein. The sample lists about a million distinct CDR3 sequences; around two fifths were seen once. Many counts were recorded for this clonotype. What it binds is unknown. What was sequenced was blood. The receptor comes from a man aged 18 to 29 in good health.

CDR3 sequence (DNA): TGTGCTAGTGGGGATTTTAATGAGCAGTTCTTC. As protein: CASGDFNEQFF. The chain uses TRBV12-5 and TRBJ2-1; no clear D gene. Germline CDR1 LGHNT, CDR2 FRNRAP. The CDR3 has 11 residues. Trimming stripped 6 bases from V and 7 bases from J, with 7 bases between.